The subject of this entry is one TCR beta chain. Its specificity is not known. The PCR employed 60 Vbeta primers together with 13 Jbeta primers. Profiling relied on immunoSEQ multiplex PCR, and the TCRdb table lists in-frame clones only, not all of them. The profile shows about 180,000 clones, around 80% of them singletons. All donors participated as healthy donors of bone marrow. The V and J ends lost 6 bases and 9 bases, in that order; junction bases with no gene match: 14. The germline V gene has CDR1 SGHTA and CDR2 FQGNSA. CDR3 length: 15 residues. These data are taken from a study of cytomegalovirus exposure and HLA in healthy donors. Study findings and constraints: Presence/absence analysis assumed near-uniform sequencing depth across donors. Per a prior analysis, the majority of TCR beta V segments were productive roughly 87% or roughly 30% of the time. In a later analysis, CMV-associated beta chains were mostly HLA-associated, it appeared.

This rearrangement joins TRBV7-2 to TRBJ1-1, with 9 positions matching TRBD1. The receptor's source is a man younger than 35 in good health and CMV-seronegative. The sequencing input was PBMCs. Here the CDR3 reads CASRARIQGAAQAFF. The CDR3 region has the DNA TGTGCCAGCAGAGCCCGAATACAGGGGGCGGCCCAAGCTTTCTTT.